This TCR beta chain was recovered during a study of blood T cells in healthy people across ages (dated by TCRdb to between 2014 and 2017). Regarding the complete study: Template switching captured roughly one uniquely barcoded TCR beta cDNA molecule per two T cells in model experiments. Age-related changes in TCR beta repertoire diversity were measured in the study by deep sequencing normalized with unique cDNA molecular identifiers. The donors were divided into four age groups: young (average around 16 years), middle-aged (about 41), aged (around 59) and long-lived (82). To avoid experimental bias, donors of different ages were randomly spread across the sequencing lanes. Two additional independent replicas of 1 million unique cDNA reads from the same blood draw were analyzed for two donors (one aged 18 to 29 and one aged 80 or older). General findings and caveats noted by the study authors: Because the CMV infection status of the donors was unknown, age-related changes in expanded clonotypes may potentially have been confounded. Compared with the aged group, the long-lived group had more naive CD4+ T cells, fewer expanded clones and increased TCR diversity, a pattern suggesting age selection. Since profiling was done on bulk unsorted PBMCs, naive and antigen-experienced compartments could not be conclusively compared. Estimates of total diversity based on one million sequenced T cells were regarded as lower bounds and as underestimates. Observed TCR beta diversity per million T cells fell roughly linearly with age, and a significant reduction was already apparent by age roughly 41. Observed TCR beta diversity correlated strongly with the percentage of naive T cells measured by flow cytometry.

Libraries were made using 5' RACE. Reads for this sample came from an Illumina HiSeq 2500. A second PCR of roughly 7 to 12 cycles was performed with a sample-barcoded 5' primer and a J-beta primer mix. A unique molecular identifier was introduced onto each TCR beta cDNA molecule by a template-switch 5' adaptor carrying 12 random nucleotides. Each sample yielded at least 3 million CDR3-containing paired-end reads. All of the RNA was converted into first-strand cDNA using the Mint cDNA synthesis kit, with a TRBC-specific oligonucleotide serving as the primer. All cDNA was treated with uracil-DNA glycosylase and then went through a first 18-cycle PCR with the universal primers M1SS and BC2_uni_R. On the study's bioinformatics: Normalization of each sample was performed by random selection of 1 million high-quality reads, each carrying a distinct molecular identifier. Reads with shared molecular identifiers were discarded instead of being binned into consensus sequences. MiTCR, run with a Q25 quality threshold and the strictest error-elimination algorithm, handled CDR3 identification, clonotype clustering and error correction. A nonparametric unseen species model with Euler transformation was used to estimate lower-bound total TCR beta diversity. TCRdb reworked the public reads: Q25 trimming with fastp, MiXCR clone assembly, productive beta chains retained. Every entry covers one CDR3 protein and lists the most common genes and DNA from its rows. These V and J calls are TCRdb output, not the study's own analysis. This sample holds about a million distinct CDR3 sequences; just over 50% were observed only once. The ten largest account for about 21% of the sample.

Systemically healthy Caucasian individuals from Russia, approximately 39 in total and aged about 6 to 95 years, were included as donors. Ten milliliters of peripheral blood were drawn from each donor into EDTA-treated Vacutainer tubes. PBMCs were isolated by Ficoll-Paque density-gradient centrifugation, with at least 6 million obtained per sample. Trizol reagent was used to extract total RNA from PBMCs, with at least 5.5 micrograms per sample. Naive CD45RAhigh/CD27high T cell percentages were measured by flow cytometry on a PBMC aliquot from every donor. To note about this clonotype: Its antigen specificity is not known. No qualities accompany the bases; no much larger clone lies one base away.

CDR1 is given as KGHSH and CDR2 as LQKENI, both from the germline V gene. At the junction V is shortened by 1 base and J by 3 bases, with 10 bases in between. Taken from cysteine to phenylalanine, the CDR3 has 15 residues. The CDR3 DNA has 45 bases and is translated from base 1. The chain couples TRBV18 to TRBJ1-3, and the D gene may be TRBD1, 5 bases matching. What was sequenced was blood. The sequence was obtained from a woman aged 55-70 years in good health. The CDR3 loop reads CASSPRQGHGNTIYF. The nucleotide sequence is given as TGTGCCAGCTCACCACGGCAGGGTCATGGAAACACCATATATTTT. With the portions outside the CDR3 filled from the reference TRBV18 and TRBJ1-3 genes, the complete variable region becomes NAGVMQNPRHLVRRRGQEARLRCSPMKGHSHVYWYRQLPEEGLKFMVYLQKENIIDESGMPKERFSAEFPKEGPSILRIQQVVRGDSAAYFCASSPRQGHGNTIYFGEGSWLTVV.